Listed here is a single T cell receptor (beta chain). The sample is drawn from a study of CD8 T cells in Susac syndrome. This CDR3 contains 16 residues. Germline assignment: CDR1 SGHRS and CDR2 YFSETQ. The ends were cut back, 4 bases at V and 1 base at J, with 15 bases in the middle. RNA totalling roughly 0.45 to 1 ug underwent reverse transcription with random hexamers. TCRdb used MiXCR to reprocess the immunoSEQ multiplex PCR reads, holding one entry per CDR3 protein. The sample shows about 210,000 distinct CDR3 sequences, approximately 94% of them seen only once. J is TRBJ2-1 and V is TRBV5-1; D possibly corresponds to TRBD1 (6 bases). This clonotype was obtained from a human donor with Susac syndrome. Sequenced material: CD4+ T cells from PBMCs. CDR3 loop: CASSPVGGISYNEQFF. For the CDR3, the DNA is TGCGCCAGCAGCCCAGTAGGGGGTATATCCTACAATGAGCAGTTCTTC.